One sample yielded the 30 T cell receptor beta chains listed below, sequenced in a study of CD8 T cells in Susac syndrome. Reverse transcription of about 0.45 to 1 ug RNA was carried out with random hexamers. TCRdb recomputed calls from the immunoSEQ multiplex PCR reads with MiXCR, one row per CDR3 protein. The sample gives some 190,000 distinct CDR3 sequences, around 95% of which show up once; 0.095% to 0.12% is in the top ten. The sequenced material came from CD4+ T cells from PBMCs. The receptors were sampled from a human donor in good health.

The chain recombines TRBV2 with TRBJ2-7; D perhaps matches TRBD1 (5 bases). V was trimmed by 1 base and J by 3 bases, leaving 10 bases between them. Germline V lookup: CDR1 SNHLY, CDR2 FYNNEI. This CDR3 is built from 14 residues. The CDR3 spells CASSEGQSYYEQYV. DNA for the CDR3: TGTGCCAGCAGTGAAGGACAGTCCTACTACGAGCAGTACGTC.

The chain employs TRBV20-1 and TRBJ1-5; tentatively, D is TRBD1 (5 bases). The germline V and J ends were trimmed by 6 bases and 7 bases, with 16 bases remaining between them. CDR3 length: 13 residues. Germline V CDR1 and CDR2: DFQATT, SNEGSKA (reference sequence). The CDR3 DNA reads TGCAGTGCCCGAGAGGCAGGGTGGCAGCCCCAGCATTTT. Protein product: CSAREAGWQPQHF.

This clonotype was recorded a few times. CDR3 sequence (DNA): TGTGCCAGCAGTCCCAGACTAGCAACATACAATGAGCAGTTCTTC. It translates to CASSPRLATYNEQFF. The chain has TRBV27 and TRBJ2-1; TRBD2 matches at 7 bases. The trim removed 5 bases at V and 4 bases at J, leaving 8 bases unmatched. The CDR3 is 15 amino acids. Germline lookup yields CDR1 MNHEY and CDR2 SMNVEV (reference sequence).

The gene calls are TRBV6-5 and TRBJ2-1, with D possibly matching TRBD1 (6 bases). CDR3 length: 14 amino acids. V was clipped by 7 bases and J by 7 bases, with 17 bases between them. Per germline, CDR1 MNHEY and CDR2 SVGAGI. This CDR3 is CASTSGVLTNEQFF. The CDR3 DNA reads as TGTGCCAGCACTTCAGGGGTGCTCACGAATGAGCAGTTCTTC.

This clonotype was recorded once. The chain has TRBV6-6 and TRBJ2-1; D may be TRBD2 (5 bases). This CDR3 contains 14 residues. Trimming took off 5 bases at V and 1 base at J, with 9 bases between the two ends. Germline V lookup: CDR1 MNHNY, CDR2 SVGAGI (reference sequence). The CDR3 is CASSGEGSYNEQFF. As DNA, the CDR3 is TGTGCCAGCAGTGGAGAGGGTTCCTACAATGAGCAGTTCTTC.

V gene TRBV12-3 or TRBV12-4 combines with J gene TRBJ1-5, with 8 bases lining up with TRBD1. Losses at the gene ends were 0 bases for V and 4 bases for J; bases not matched to a gene: 5. The CDR3 length is 16 residues. The CDR3 loop reads CASSLARGTGNQPQHF. The CDR3 DNA follows: TGTGCCAGCAGTTTAGCGCGGGGGACAGGAAATCAGCCCCAGCATTTT.

The genes are TRBV29-1 and TRBJ2-1, with unresolved D. The ends were cut back, 1 base at V and 10 bases at J, with 8 bases in the middle. Germline CDR1 and CDR2: SQVTM and ANQGSEA. CDR3 length: 11 residues. The CDR3 coding sequence is TGCAGCGTTGAAGCGGCCCGAGAGCAGTTCTTC. Protein sequence: CSVEAAREQFF.

This clonotype was recorded only once. The chain couples TRBV20-1 to TRBJ2-7; tentatively, D is TRBD2 (5 bases). Trimming took 3 bases from V and 6 from J, leaving 9 bases between them. Germline V lookup: CDR1 DFQATT, CDR2 SNEGSKA (reference sequence). The CDR3 sequence is 11 residues long. CDR3 sequence: CSASASREQYF. Written as DNA, the CDR3 is TGCAGTGCTAGCGCTAGCCGCGAGCAGTACTTC.

This chain connects TRBV29-1 to TRBJ2-6, with D uncertain. The germline CDR1 and CDR2 sequences are SQVTM and ANQGSEA. This CDR3 has 13 amino acids. Trimming removed 4 bases at V and 2 bases at J, with 6 bases between. CDR3 amino acids: CSVGGTGANVLTF. DNA of the CDR3: TGCAGCGTTGGAGGAACTGGGGCCAACGTCCTGACTTTC.

The chain carries TRBV6-5 and TRBJ1-1; maybe TRBD1 (6 bases). The CDR3 totals 13 residues. Germline CDR1 reads MNHEY; CDR2 reads SVGAGI. The V end was cut by 5 bases, the J end by 13 bases, with 20 bases between. The CDR3 protein is CASSRGQRDIIFF. The CDR3, as DNA: TGTGCCAGCAGTCGCGGACAGCGGGACATAATTTTCTTT.

This clonotype was recorded a few times. The genes are TRBV7-2 and TRBJ1-1, with D tentatively TRBD1 (6 bases). Deletions cut 1 base from V and 3 bases from J, with 6 bases between. The CDR3 sequence is 13 residues long. The germline gives CDR1 SGHTA, CDR2 FQGNSA. The CDR3 spells CASSLGTDTEAFF. For the CDR3, the DNA is TGTGCCAGCAGCTTAGGGACAGACACTGAAGCTTTCTTT.

The chain recombines TRBV6-5 with TRBJ1-1; D is possibly TRBD1 (5 bases). V was pared by 1 base and J by 11 bases, with 14 bases between. This CDR3 has 13 residues. Germline CDR1 and CDR2: MNHEY and SVGAGI. The CDR3 loop is CASSYLGPIAAFF. For the CDR3, the DNA is TGTGCCAGCAGTTACTTGGGGCCGATTGCGGCTTTCTTT.

This chain links TRBV30 with TRBJ1-2; D gene ambiguous. CDR1 and CDR2 from the germline V gene are GTSNPN and SVGIG (reference sequence). CDR3 size: 14 residues. With 0 bases removed from V and 3 bases from J, the gap between germline ends came to 11 bases. CDR3 bases: TGTGCCTGGAGTGTATCAGGTTTCTACTATGGCTACACCTTC. Residues: CAWSVSGFYYGYTF.

The V call is TRBV11-2, the J call TRBJ2-7, with D maybe TRBD2 (5 bases). The CDR3 runs to 13 residues. V lost 5 bases, J lost 9 bases, and 17 bases lay in between. Germline CDR1 reads SGHAT; CDR2 reads FQNNGV. The CDR3 DNA sequence: TGTGCCAGCAGCCGGTCGGGATTCCTGGGGCAGTACGTC. It codes for CASSRSGFLGQYV.

This clonotype was recorded once. The gene calls are TRBV18 and TRBJ2-5; D may match TRBD1 or TRBD2 (5 bases each). The ends were cut back, 3 bases at V and 2 bases at J, with 13 bases in the middle. The CDR3 is 15 amino acids. Germline-derived CDR1 and CDR2 are KGHSH and LQKENI. The CDR3 nucleotides are TGTGCCAGCTCACCCGCCACGGGACGGCAAGAGACCCAGTACTTC. This encodes CASSPATGRQETQYF.

The chain joins TRBV20-1 to TRBJ2-7, with a possible D match to TRBD2 (6 bases). Per the germline V gene, CDR1 is DFQATT and CDR2 is SNEGSKA (reference sequence). The CDR3 is 13 residues long. V shed 5 bases and J shed 0 bases, with 11 bases lying between them. The CDR3 DNA follows: TGCAGTGCTCCCTTGGGGGGCTCCTACGAGCAGTACTTC. Amino acid sequence: CSAPLGGSYEQYF.

The genes are TRBV28 and TRBJ2-2, with TRBD1 as a possible D gene (5 bases). Trimming cost V 3 bases and J 6 bases, with 8 bases left between them. Germline values: CDR1 MDHEN, CDR2 SYDVKM. This CDR3 has 13 amino acids. DNA for the CDR3: TGTGCCAGCAGTTTCCAGACAGCCGGGGAGCTGTTTTTT. This encodes CASSFQTAGELFF.

The chain combines TRBV7-9 with TRBJ2-5, with 9 positions matching TRBD2. The junction had 4 bases not matched to a gene; V was cut back by 2 bases and J by 0 bases. This CDR3 region has 16 residues. Looked up from germline, CDR1 is SEHNR and CDR2 is FQNEAQ (reference sequence). CDR3 residues: CASSLRTSGYQETQYF. DNA for the CDR3: TGTGCCAGCAGCTTACGTACTAGCGGGTACCAAGAGACCCAGTACTTC.

The chain combines TRBV23-1 with TRBJ1-4; TRBD1 might be the D (5 bases). TRBV23-1 has ORF status, its function being uncertain. This CDR3 comprises 17 residues. The V and J ends lost 0 bases and 0 bases respectively, with 11 bases between them. The CDR3 nucleotides are TGCGCCAGCAGTCAATCCGGGACCGATGCAACTAATGAAAAACTGTTTTTT. It codes for CASSQSGTDATNEKLFF.

This clonotype was seen only once. The J gene is TRBJ2-2, the V gene TRBV2; TRBD1 might be the D (6 bases). In germline, CDR1 is SNHLY, CDR2 FYNNEI. The V end was cut by 4 bases, the J end by 4 bases, with 10 bases between. This CDR3 is 14 amino acids long. CDR3 nucleotides: TGTGCCAGCAGTGGCGGCAGGGGCACCGGGGAGCTGTTTTTT. Translation gives CASSGGRGTGELFF.

The chain recombines TRBV6-1 with TRBJ2-5; TRBD1 matches 9 bases. V shed 6 bases and J 5 bases; nucleotides not matched to a gene: 7. Germline CDR1 is MNHNS and CDR2 is SASEGT. The CDR3 sequence is 14 residues long. The CDR3 DNA follows: TGTGCCAGCAGCTGGACAGGGGTTGGGGAGACCCAGTACTTC. This gives the protein CASSWTGVGETQYF.

The chain uses TRBV7-9 and TRBJ2-3, with D possibly called TRBD1 or TRBD2 (5 bases each). V was pared by 5 bases and J by 6 bases, with 24 bases between. CDR3 size: 17 residues. Germline assignment: CDR1 SEHNR and CDR2 FQNEAQ (reference sequence). As DNA, the CDR3 is TGTGCCAGCAGCCCCCGGCGGGTAGGGACCCTTCCCGATACGCAGTATTTT. Translating it yields CASSPRRVGTLPDTQYF.

The V gene is TRBV12-3 or TRBV12-4, the J gene TRBJ1-2; D is uncertain. The CDR3 is made up of 13 amino acids. V lost 5 bases to trimming and J lost 7 bases, with 14 bases between them. The CDR3 DNA is TGTGCCAGCAGTCTCCGGGCCCCGACTGGCTACACCTTC. The encoded protein is CASSLRAPTGYTF.

The chain combines TRBV9 with TRBJ1-2; 7 bases fit TRBD1. Germline-derived CDR1 and CDR2 are SGDLS and YYNGEE. With V trimmed by 3 bases and J by 5 bases, 7 bases remained unmatched. This CDR3 is built from 14 residues. CDR3 DNA: TGTGCCAGCAGCGGTGAATCGGGACAGTATGGCTACACCTTC. It translates to CASSGESGQYGYTF.

The rearrangement joins TRBV7-9 to TRBJ2-2; the D call may be TRBD1 or TRBD2 (5 bases each). The CDR3 length is 12 residues. CDR1 is SEHNR and CDR2 is FQNEAQ in the germline V gene (reference sequence). With 10 bases removed from V and 7 bases from J, the gap between germline ends came to 13 bases. Here the CDR3 reads CATIGDVGELFF. CDR3 nucleotides: TGTGCCACCATCGGGGACGTCGGGGAGCTGTTTTTT. The full variable domain, its missing parts supplied by reference TRBV7-9 and TRBJ2-2, is DTGVSQNPRHKITKRGQNVTFRCDPISEHNRLYWYRQTLGQGPEFLTYFQNEAQLEKSRLLSDRFSAERPKGSFSTLEIQRTEQGDSAMYLCATIGDVGELFFGEGSRLTVL.

The rearrangement links TRBV5-4 to TRBJ2-5; D is ambiguous. Germline V CDR1 and CDR2: SGHNT, YYREEE (reference sequence). The V gene lost 7 bases and the J gene lost 4 bases, with 11 bases spanning the gap. The length of the CDR3 is 12 residues. The CDR3 is CASCSTRETQYF. CDR3 sequence (DNA): TGTGCCAGCTGCTCGACCAGAGAGACCCAGTACTTC.

This chain connects TRBV14 to TRBJ2-5; 10 bases map to TRBD2. The CDR3 consists of 17 residues. Germline CDR1 is SGHDN and CDR2 is FVKESK. V dropped 3 bases and J dropped 4; count of bases not matched to a gene: 11. CDR3 sequence: CASSHLSGGTYRETQYF. The CDR3 DNA reads as TGTGCCAGCAGCCACCTTAGCGGGGGGACTTACCGAGAGACCCAGTACTTC.

The chain joins TRBV6-1 to TRBJ2-5, with TRBD1 as a possible D gene (6 bases). CDR1 and CDR2 from the germline V gene are MNHNS and SASEGT. The CDR3 loop spans 17 amino acids. Trimming took 3 bases from V and 0 from J, leaving 17 bases between them. CDR3 region: CASSDERDTLYQETQYF. The CDR3 DNA reads TGTGCCAGCAGTGATGAGAGGGACACCTTGTACCAAGAGACCCAGTACTTC.

The genes are TRBV15 and TRBJ2-1, with 10 bases identical to TRBD1. CDR1 is LNHNV and CDR2 is YYDKDF in the germline V gene (reference sequence). The CDR3 sequence is 16 residues long. The V gene end was trimmed by 1 base and the J gene end by 5 bases; junction bases not matched to a gene: 5. This CDR3 is CATSRGPGTGDNEQFF. Here the CDR3 DNA reads TGTGCCACCAGCAGAGGACCCGGGACAGGGGACAATGAGCAGTTCTTC.

CDR3 bases: TGTGCCAGCAGCCCCAAGGAGACCCAGTACTTC. This encodes CASSPKETQYF. This chain uses TRBV11-2 with TRBJ2-5; no reliable D call. The CDR3 has 11 residues. Looked up from germline, CDR1 is SGHAT and CDR2 is FQNNGV. V was pared by 5 bases and J by 5 bases, with 6 bases between.